Each of the 12 T cell receptor beta chains below was sequenced from the same sample in a study of CD8 T cells in ankylosing spondylitis. TCRdb redid the calling of the 5' RACE reads with MiXCR, one entry per CDR3 protein. Here the sample spans 250,000 to 400,000 distinct CDR3 sequences, 9.5% to 13% being singletons. Sequenced material: blood, either unsorted or a sorted T cell fraction (not recorded which). Receptors originate from a female donor with ankylosing spondylitis or in good health (not recorded which).

This clonotype came up many times. The V call is TRBV10-2, the J call TRBJ1-1; maybe TRBD1 (6 bases). The length of the CDR3 is 14 residues. V gave up 2 bases and J gave up 4 bases, with 11 bases separating them. The germline CDR1 and CDR2 sequences are WSHSY and SAAADI. The CDR3 here is CASSELGAGTEAFF. CDR3 DNA sequence: TGCGCCAGCAGTGAGCTGGGGGCGGGCACTGAAGCTTTCTTT.

This clonotype was counted many times. The chain uses TRBV27 and TRBJ1-2, with 12 bases that match TRBD1. Germline-derived CDR1 and CDR2 are MNHEY and SMNVEV (reference sequence). V shed 2 bases and J 2 bases; nucleotides not matched to a gene: 12. The CDR3 runs 19 residues. Written as DNA, the CDR3 is TGTGCCAGCAGTTTACGGGTTGGGACAGGGGGCCCAACAAACTATGGCTACACCTTC. As protein: CASSLRVGTGGPTNYGYTF.

This clonotype was seen repeatedly, ten times or more. This chain connects TRBV27 to TRBJ1-1; TRBD1 aligns across 8 bases. The CDR3 extends over 14 amino acids. Germline CDR1 reads MNHEY; CDR2 reads SMNVEV (reference sequence). V lost 3 bases to trimming and J lost 5 bases; unmatched junction nucleotides: 5. This CDR3 is CASSFQGAWTEAFF. The CDR3 DNA sequence: TGTGCCAGCAGTTTCCAGGGGGCATGGACTGAAGCTTTCTTT.

V gene TRBV20-1 combines with J gene TRBJ2-5; D perhaps matches TRBD1 (5 bases). V shed 3 bases and J shed 5 bases, with 13 bases lying between them. This CDR3 contains 13 residues. Germline V gives CDR1 DFQATT, CDR2 SNEGSKA (reference sequence). The chain's CDR3 is CSASWAGKETQYF. The CDR3 region has the DNA TGCAGTGCTAGTTGGGCAGGGAAGGAGACCCAGTACTTC.

This clonotype appeared many times. The chain recombines TRBV5-6 with TRBJ1-4, with a weak D call TRBD1 (5 bases). Deletions cut 5 bases from V and 8 bases from J, with 16 bases between. The CDR3 covers 14 residues. Per germline, CDR1 SGHDT and CDR2 YYEEEE. The CDR3 is CASSSGPDKEKLFF. The CDR3 DNA sequence: TGTGCCAGCAGTTCGGGACCTGACAAAGAAAAACTGTTTTTT.

This clonotype has more than one count but fewer than ten. CDR3 coding DNA: TGTGCCAGCAGCGCTAGCGGGGGACAGGGCTATGGCTACACCTTC. This codes for CASSASGGQGYGYTF. The chain combines TRBV7-9 with TRBJ1-2; 9 nucleotides match TRBD1. The germline CDR1 and CDR2 sequences are SEHNR and FQNEAQ (reference sequence). V shed 5 bases and J 4 bases; nucleotides not matched to a gene: 8. This CDR3 is 15 amino acids long.

There are many counts of this clonotype. This sequence joins TRBV20-1 and TRBJ2-3, with TRBD2 as a possible D gene (5 bases). The CDR3 has 13 amino acids. V gave up 6 bases and J gave up 5 bases, with 15 bases separating them. Germline CDR1 is DFQATT and CDR2 is SNEGSKA (reference sequence). CDR3 loop: CSAPPGSRDTQYF. DNA of the CDR3: TGCAGTGCCCCTCCGGGGTCTAGAGATACGCAGTATTTT.

This clonotype was observed many times. J is TRBJ2-6 and V is TRBV7-2; D gene uncertain. V was pared by 3 bases and J by 1 base, with 4 bases between. The CDR3 extends over 14 amino acids. Germline V gene data show CDR1 as SGHTA and CDR2 as FQGNSA. CDR3 sequence reads: CASSFASGANVLTF. The DNA of the CDR3 is TGTGCCAGCAGCTTCGCATCTGGGGCCAACGTCCTGACTTTC.

Regarding this clonotype: A much larger clone is a single base away; this may be a read error. V and J are TRBV20-1 and TRBJ2-2; D might be TRBD2 (6 bases). The germline V and J ends were trimmed by 2 bases and 7 bases, with 14 bases remaining between them. This CDR3 contains 14 residues. CDR1 is DFQATT and CDR2 is SNEGSKA in the germline V gene (reference sequence). CDR3 residues: CSARSMGGGGELFF. For the CDR3, the DNA is TGCAGTGCTAGAAGTATGGGGGGTGGCGGGGAGCTGTTTTTT.

This clonotype has more than one count but fewer than ten. The V call is TRBV27, the J call TRBJ1-5; D is perhaps TRBD1 (5 bases). The CDR3 is 17 residues long. V was pared by 3 bases and J by 1 base, with 16 bases between. From germline, CDR1 is MNHEY and CDR2 SMNVEV (reference sequence). This chain's CDR3 is CASSFTWNKGSNQPQHF. The CDR3 DNA reads as TGTGCCAGCAGTTTTACCTGGAACAAGGGGAGCAATCAGCCCCAGCATTTT.

This clonotype was detected only a few times. The V call is TRBV20-1, the J call TRBJ2-5; 9 bases align to TRBD2. Germline CDR1 and CDR2: DFQATT and SNEGSKA (reference sequence). The J segment lost 4 bases and the V segment lost 6 bases, leaving 9 bases of the junction unmatched. CDR3 size: 14 residues. The CDR3: CSASPGTSRETQYF. The CDR3 nucleotides are TGCAGTGCCAGTCCCGGGACTAGCCGAGAGACCCAGTACTTC.

This clonotype came up many times. The V call is TRBV5-1, the J call TRBJ2-5, with unresolved D. Germline V CDR1 and CDR2: SGHRS, YFSETQ. Trimming took off 0 bases at V and 2 bases at J, with 8 bases between the two ends. The CDR3 contains 14 residues. The CDR3 region is CASSLGFFQETQYF. The CDR3, as DNA: TGCGCCAGCAGCTTGGGCTTTTTTCAAGAGACCCAGTACTTC.